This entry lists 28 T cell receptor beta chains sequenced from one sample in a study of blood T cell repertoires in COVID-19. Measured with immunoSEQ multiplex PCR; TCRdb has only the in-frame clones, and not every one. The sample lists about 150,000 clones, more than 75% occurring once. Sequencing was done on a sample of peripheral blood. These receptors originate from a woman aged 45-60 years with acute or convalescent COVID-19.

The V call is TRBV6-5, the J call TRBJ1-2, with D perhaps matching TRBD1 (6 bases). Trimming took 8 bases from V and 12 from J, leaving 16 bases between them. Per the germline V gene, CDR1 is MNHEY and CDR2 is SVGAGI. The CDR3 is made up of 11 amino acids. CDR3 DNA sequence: TGTGCCAGCGGAAACAGGGTTTTCGACACCTTC. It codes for CASGNRVFDTF.

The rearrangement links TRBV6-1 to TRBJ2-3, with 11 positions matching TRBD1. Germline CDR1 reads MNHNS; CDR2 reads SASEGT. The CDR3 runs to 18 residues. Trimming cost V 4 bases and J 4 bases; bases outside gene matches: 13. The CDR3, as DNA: TGTGCCAGCAGTGTCATGGGCCCAGGGACAGGGGGATCAGATACGCAGTATTTT. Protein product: CASSVMGPGTGGSDTQYF.

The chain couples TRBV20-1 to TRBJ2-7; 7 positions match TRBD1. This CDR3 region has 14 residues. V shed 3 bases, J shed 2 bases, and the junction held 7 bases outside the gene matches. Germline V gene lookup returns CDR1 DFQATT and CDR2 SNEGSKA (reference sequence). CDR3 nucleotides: TGCAGTGCTAGTGGTCCGGGACAGCCCTACGAGCAGTACTTC. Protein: CSASGPGQPYEQYF.

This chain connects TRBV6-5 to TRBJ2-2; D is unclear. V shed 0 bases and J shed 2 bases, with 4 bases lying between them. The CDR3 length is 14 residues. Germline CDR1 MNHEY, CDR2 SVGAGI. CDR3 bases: TGTGCCAGCAGTTACTCGGGCAACACCGGGGAGCTGTTTTTT. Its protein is CASSYSGNTGELFF.

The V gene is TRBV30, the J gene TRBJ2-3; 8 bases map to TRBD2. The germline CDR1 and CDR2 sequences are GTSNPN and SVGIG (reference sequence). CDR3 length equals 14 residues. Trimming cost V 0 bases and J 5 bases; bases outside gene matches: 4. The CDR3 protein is CAWSVLRGGDTQYF. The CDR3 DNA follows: TGTGCCTGGAGTGTACTACGGGGGGGAGATACGCAGTATTTT.

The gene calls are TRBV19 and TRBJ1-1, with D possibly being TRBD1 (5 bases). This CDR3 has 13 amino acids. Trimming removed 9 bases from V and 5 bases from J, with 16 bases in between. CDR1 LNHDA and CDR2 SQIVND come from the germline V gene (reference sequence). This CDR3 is CASLTAARTEAFF. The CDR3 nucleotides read TGTGCCAGCTTGACAGCCGCGCGGACTGAAGCTTTCTTT.

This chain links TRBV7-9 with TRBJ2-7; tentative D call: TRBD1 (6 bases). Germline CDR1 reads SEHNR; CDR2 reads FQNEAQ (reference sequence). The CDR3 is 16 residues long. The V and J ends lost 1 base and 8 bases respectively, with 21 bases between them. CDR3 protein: CASSLGQGQIGSQQYF. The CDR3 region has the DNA TGTGCCAGCAGCTTAGGGCAAGGACAGATAGGATCTCAGCAGTACTTC.

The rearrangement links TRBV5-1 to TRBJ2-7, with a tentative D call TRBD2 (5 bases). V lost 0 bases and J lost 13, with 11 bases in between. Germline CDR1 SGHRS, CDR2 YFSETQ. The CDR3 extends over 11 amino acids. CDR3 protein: CASSLAGFLYF. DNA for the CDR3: TGCGCCAGCAGCTTGGCGGGGTTCCTCTACTTC. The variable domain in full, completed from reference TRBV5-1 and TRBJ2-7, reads KAGVTQTPRYLIKTRGQQVTLSCSPISGHRSVSWYQQTPGQGLQFLFEYFSETQRNKGNFPGRFSGRQFSNSRSEMNVSTLELGDSALYLCASSLAGFLYFGPGTRLTVT.

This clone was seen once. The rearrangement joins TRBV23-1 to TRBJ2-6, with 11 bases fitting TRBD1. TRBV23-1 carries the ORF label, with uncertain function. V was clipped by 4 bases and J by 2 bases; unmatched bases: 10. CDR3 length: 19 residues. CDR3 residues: CASSPRDRGKKPGANVLTF. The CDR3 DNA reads TGCGCCAGCAGTCCCCGGGACAGGGGGAAAAAGCCTGGGGCCAACGTCCTGACTTTC.

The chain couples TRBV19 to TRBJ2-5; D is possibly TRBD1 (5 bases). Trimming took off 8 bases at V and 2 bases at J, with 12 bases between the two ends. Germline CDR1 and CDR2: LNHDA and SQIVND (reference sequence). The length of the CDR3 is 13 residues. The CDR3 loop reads CASGRQSQETQYF. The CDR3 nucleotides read TGTGCCAGTGGCAGACAGAGTCAAGAGACCCAGTACTTC.

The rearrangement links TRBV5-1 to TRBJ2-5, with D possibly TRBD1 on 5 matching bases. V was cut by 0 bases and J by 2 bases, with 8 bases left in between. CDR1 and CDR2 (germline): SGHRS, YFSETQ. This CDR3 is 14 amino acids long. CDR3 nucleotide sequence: TGCGCCAGCAGCTTGGGCTCAGGGCAAGAGACCCAGTACTTC. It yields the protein CASSLGSGQETQYF.

The CDR3 protein is CASSAPPRQGENIQYF. The CDR3 bases are TGTGCCAGCAGTGCCCCACCGAGACAGGGGGAAAACATTCAGTACTTC. The chain joins TRBV6-1 to TRBJ2-4; TRBD1 aligns across 9 bases. The CDR3 sequence is 16 residues long. The ends lost 4 bases at V and 5 bases at J; junction bases unmatched: 9. The germline CDR1 and CDR2 sequences are MNHNS and SASEGT.

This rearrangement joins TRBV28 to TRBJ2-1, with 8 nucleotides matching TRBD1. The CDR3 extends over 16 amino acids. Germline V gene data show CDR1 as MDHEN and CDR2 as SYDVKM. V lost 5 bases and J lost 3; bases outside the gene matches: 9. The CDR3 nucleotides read TGTGCCAGCAGTACCGCAATGGACAGGGTCTACAATGAGCAGTTCTTC. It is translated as CASSTAMDRVYNEQFF.

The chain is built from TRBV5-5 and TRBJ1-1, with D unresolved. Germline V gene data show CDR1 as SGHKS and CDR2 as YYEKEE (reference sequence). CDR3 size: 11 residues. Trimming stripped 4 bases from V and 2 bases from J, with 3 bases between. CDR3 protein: CASSQNTEAFF. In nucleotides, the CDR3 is TGTGCCAGCAGCCAAAACACTGAAGCTTTCTTT.

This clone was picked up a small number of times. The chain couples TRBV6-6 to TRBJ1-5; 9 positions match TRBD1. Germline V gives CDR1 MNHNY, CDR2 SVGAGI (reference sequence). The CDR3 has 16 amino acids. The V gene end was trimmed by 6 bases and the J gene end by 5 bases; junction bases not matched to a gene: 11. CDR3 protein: CASRTLDRGDYQPQHF. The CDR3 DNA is TGTGCCAGCAGAACCCTGGACAGGGGAGACTATCAGCCCCAGCATTTT.

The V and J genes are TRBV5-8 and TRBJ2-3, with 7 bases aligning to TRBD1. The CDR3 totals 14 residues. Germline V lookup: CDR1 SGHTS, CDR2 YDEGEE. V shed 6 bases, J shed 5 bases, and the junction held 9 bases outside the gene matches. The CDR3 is CASIPGQLGDTQYF. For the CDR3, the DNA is TGTGCCAGCATCCCGGGACAGCTTGGAGATACGCAGTATTTT.

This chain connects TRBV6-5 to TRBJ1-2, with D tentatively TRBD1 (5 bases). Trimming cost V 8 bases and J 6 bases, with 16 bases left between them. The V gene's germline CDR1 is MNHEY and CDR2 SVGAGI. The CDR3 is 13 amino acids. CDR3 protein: CASRTAGIDGYTF. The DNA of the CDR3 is TGTGCCAGCCGGACGGCAGGGATCGATGGCTACACCTTC.

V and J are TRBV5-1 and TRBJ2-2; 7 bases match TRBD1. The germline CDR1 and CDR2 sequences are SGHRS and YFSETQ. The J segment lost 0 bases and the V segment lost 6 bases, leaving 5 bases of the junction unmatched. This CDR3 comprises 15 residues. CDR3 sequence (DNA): TGCGCCAGCATTGCCGGGACAGCGAACACCGGGGAGCTGTTTTTT. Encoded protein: CASIAGTANTGELFF.

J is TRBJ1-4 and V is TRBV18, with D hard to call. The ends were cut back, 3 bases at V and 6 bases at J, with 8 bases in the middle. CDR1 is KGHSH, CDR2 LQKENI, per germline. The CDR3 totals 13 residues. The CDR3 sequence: CASSPNSYEKLFF. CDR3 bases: TGTGCCAGCTCACCGAACAGTTATGAAAAACTGTTTTTT.

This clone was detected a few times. The CDR3 sequence: CASTPGALTSYEQYF. The CDR3 region has the DNA TGTGCCAGCACCCCTGGGGCACTTACTTCCTACGAGCAGTACTTC. The V call is TRBV28, the J call TRBJ2-7, with D possibly being TRBD1 (5 bases). Germline V gene data show CDR1 as MDHEN and CDR2 as SYDVKM. V was clipped by 7 bases and J by 1 base, with 17 bases between them. CDR3 length equals 15 residues.

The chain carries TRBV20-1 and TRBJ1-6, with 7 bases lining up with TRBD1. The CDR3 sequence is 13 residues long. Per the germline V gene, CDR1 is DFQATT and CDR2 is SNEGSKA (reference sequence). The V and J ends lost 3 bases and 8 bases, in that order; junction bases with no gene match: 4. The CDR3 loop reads CSASRDSDSPLHF. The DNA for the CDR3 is TGCAGTGCTAGTAGGGACAGTGATTCACCCCTCCACTTT.

CDR3 protein: CASSLSAAQEQYF. The CDR3 bases are TGTGCCAGCAGCTTGAGCGCGGCCCAGGAGCAGTACTTC. The V gene is TRBV5-6, the J gene TRBJ2-7; D remains ambiguous. The CDR3 contains 13 residues. Germline values: CDR1 SGHDT, CDR2 YYEEEE. V lost 1 base, J lost 7 bases, and 12 bases lay in between.

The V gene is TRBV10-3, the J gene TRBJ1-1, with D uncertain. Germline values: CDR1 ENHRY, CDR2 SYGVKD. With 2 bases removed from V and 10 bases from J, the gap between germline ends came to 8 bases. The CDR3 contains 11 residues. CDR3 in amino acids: CAISEELSAFF. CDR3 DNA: TGTGCCATCAGTGAGGAGTTATCAGCTTTCTTT.

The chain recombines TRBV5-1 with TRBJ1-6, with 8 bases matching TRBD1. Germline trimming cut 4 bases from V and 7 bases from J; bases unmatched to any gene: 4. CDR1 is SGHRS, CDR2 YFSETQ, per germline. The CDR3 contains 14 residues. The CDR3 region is CASSPGQENSPLHF. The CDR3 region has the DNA TGCGCCAGCAGCCCGGGACAGGAAAATTCACCCCTCCACTTT.

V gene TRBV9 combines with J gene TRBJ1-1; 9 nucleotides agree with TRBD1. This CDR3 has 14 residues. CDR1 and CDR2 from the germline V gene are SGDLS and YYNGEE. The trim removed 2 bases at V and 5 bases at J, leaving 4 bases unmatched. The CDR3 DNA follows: TGTGCCAGCAGCGTTAGGGACAGGGTAACTGAAGCTTTCTTT. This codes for CASSVRDRVTEAFF.

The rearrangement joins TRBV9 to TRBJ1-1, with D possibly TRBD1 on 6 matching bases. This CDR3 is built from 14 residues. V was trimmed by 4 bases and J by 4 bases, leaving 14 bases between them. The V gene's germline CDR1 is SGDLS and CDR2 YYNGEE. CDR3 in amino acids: CASSNQGSFTEAFF. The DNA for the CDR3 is TGTGCCAGCAGCAATCAGGGGTCGTTCACTGAAGCTTTCTTT.

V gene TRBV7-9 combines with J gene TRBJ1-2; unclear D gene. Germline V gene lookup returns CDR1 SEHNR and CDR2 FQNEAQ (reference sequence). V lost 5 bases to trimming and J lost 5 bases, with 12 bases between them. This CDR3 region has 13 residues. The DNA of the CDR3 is TGTGCCAGCAGCCCCCTAGAAGATTATGGCTACACCTTC. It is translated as CASSPLEDYGYTF.

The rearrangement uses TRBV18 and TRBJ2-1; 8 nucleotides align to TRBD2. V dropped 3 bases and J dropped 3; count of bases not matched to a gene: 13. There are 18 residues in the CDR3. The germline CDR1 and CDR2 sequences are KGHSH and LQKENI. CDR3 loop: CASSPGSQEREIYNEQFF. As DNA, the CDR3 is TGTGCCAGCTCACCGGGATCCCAAGAGCGGGAGATCTACAATGAGCAGTTCTTC.